This TCR beta chain appears in the sequencing data of a study of blood T cell repertoires in COVID-19 (dated by TCRdb to 2018 to 2020). With respect to the entire study: The collaborator samples originated in the United States, Italy and Spain and spanned the acute and convalescent phases of COVID-19. The prospective study material was composed of cDNA or gDNA derived from T cells, B-cell-depleted T cells, or PBMCs. The dataset comprised deeply sampled blood TCRbeta repertoires from subjects exposed to, actively infected with, or recovered from COVID-19. The repertoires were released in a freely available public database intended as a resource for research on the immune response to SARS-CoV-2. Samples were obtained from the ongoing ImmuneRACE study (first 160 participants) and from 1,254 subjects provided by 6 global collaborators. Nearly every sample came with metadata listing a de-identified subject ID, COVID-19 status, age in years and sex. Where HLA class I and class II types were available, the types were taken from metadata supplied by the sample provider, not from assay-based typing.

V has 6 bases trimmed and J has 3 bases trimmed; junction bases matching no gene number 9. There are 15 amino acids in the CDR3, from cysteine to phenylalanine inclusive. Only the CDR3 part of the read is kept: 45 bases, read in frame from the first base. The germline V gene (reference sequence) specifies LNHDA as CDR1 and SQIVND as CDR2. One collaborating source in Seattle enrolled patients while the patients were actively infected and followed the patients over time throughout the course of disease. The collaborating institutions used their own protocols to collect whole blood in K2EDTA tubes. Collaborator samples were shipped for TCRbeta analysis as frozen whole blood, isolated PBMCs, or DNA extracted from either sample type. TCRbeta CDR3 regions were amplified from genomic DNA using the immunoSEQ Assay, a bias-controlled multiplex PCR. The study's own analysis went as follows. The number of nucleated cells in each sample was estimated by amplification of reference gene primers within the assay. Sequence reads were collapsed and filtered to measure the absolute abundance of every unique TCRbeta CDR3 rearrangement. Productive Simpson clonality was computed per sample as the square root of Simpson's diversity index over productive rearrangements. TCRdb mirrors the immuneACCESS table, restricted to in-frame sequences. Some clones are absent from its copies; in checked studies, under half trace to an unresolved V gene, and the reason for the others is unknown. The V and J calls and clone size come from that table; D and trimming were worked out from the DNA. The sample records over 200,000 clones, under 85% of which are singletons. The top ten constitute roughly 1.3% of the sample.

In the case of this clone: This receptor's antigen is unknown. No much larger clonotype is one base removed from it; base qualities were not supplied.

General study outcomes and caveats: The quantity of clinical and demographic metadata differed by source and by participant and was supplied without curation.

This chain joins TRBV19 to TRBJ2-7; 9 central bases correspond to TRBD1. This receptor was obtained from a woman aged 25 to 39 with COVID-19, enrolled during active disease. The source material was peripheral blood. The sequenced DNA is TGTGCCAGTAGCGAATCGGGACAGGGTCTCTACGAGCAGTACTTC. It translates to CASSESGQGLYEQYF.